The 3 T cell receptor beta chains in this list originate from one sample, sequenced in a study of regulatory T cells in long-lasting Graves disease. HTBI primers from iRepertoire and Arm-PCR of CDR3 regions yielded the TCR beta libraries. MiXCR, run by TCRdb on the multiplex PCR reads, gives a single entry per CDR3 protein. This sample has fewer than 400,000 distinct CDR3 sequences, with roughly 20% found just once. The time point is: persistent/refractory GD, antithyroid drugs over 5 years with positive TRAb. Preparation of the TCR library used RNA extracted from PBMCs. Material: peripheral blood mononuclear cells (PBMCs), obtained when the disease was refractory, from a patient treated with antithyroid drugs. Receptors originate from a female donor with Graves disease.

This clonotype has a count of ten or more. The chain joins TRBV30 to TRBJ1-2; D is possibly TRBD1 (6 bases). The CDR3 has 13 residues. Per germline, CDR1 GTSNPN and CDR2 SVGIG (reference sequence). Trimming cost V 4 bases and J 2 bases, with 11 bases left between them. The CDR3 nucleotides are TGTGCCTGGAAAGGGGGAGAGAACTATGGCTACACCTTC. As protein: CAWKGGENYGYTF.

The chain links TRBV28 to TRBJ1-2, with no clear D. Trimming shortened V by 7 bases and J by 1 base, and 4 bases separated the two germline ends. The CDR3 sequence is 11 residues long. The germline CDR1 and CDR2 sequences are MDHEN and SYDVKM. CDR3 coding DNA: TGTGCCAGCACAGATAACTATGGCTACACCTTC. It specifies CASTDNYGYTF.

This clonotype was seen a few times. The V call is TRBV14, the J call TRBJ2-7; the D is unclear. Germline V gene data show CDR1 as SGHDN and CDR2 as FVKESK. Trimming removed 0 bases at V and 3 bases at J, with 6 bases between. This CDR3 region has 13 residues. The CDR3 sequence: CASSQDPSYEQYF. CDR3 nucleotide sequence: TGTGCCAGCAGCCAAGACCCGAGCTACGAGCAGTACTTC. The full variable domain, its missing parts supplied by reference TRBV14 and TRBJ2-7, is EAGVTQFPSHSVIEKGQTVTLRCDPISGHDNLYWYRRVMGKEIKFLLHFVKESKQDESGMPNNRFLAERTGGTYSTLKVQPAELEDSGVYFCASSQDPSYEQYFGPGTRLTVT.